This T cell receptor (beta chain) was observed in a study of PD-1 blockade in classical Hodgkin lymphoma. Study-wide results and caveats: Significantly greater TCR diversity emerged by C4D1 in CD4+ cells but not CD8+ cells.

Trimming took off 1 base at V and 5 bases at J, with 9 bases between the two ends. CDR3 length equals 13 residues. Germline lookup yields CDR1 SGHNT and CDR2 YENEEA. Repertoires were generated with immunoSEQ multiplex PCR, while TCRdb's copy carries only in-frame clones and drops some. Seen here are tens of thousands of clones, 78% observed once, and the top ten hold 37%. This clone was found a few times. Antigen specificity is unknown. Regarding time point: cycle 4 day 1 (C4D1), after less than 7 weeks of nivolumab. Each patient's relapse followed autologous stem cell transplantation, and brentuximab vedotin exposure varied. Classification of best responses gave complete response, partial response or progressive disease.

This chain uses TRBV11-3 with TRBJ2-7, with D possibly matching TRBD2 (5 bases). This sequence originates from a human donor with classical Hodgkin lymphoma. Here the sequenced sample was peripheral blood mononuclear cells (PBMCs), taken before the fourth cycle of nivolumab. CDR3: CASSLGLANEQYF. DNA for the CDR3: TGTGCCAGCAGCTTAGGGCTAGCAAACGAGCAGTACTTC. Variable domain in full (rest from reference TRBV11-3 and TRBJ2-7): EAGVVQSPRYKIIEKKQPVAFWCNPISGHNTLYWYLQNLGQGPELLIRYENEEAVDDSQLPKDRFSAERLKGVDSTLKIQPAELGDSAVYLCASSLGLANEQYFGPGTRLTVT.